The 32 T cell receptor beta chains below come from one sample, sequenced in a study of cytomegalovirus exposure and HLA in healthy donors. It was with 60 Vbeta and 13 Jbeta primers that the PCR ran. Profiled with immunoSEQ multiplex PCR; TCRdb holds only in-frame clones, not every one. The sample carries approximately 150,000 clones, roughly 79% recorded once. Sample: PBMCs. The receptors derive from a woman in her late teens or twenties in good health and CMV-seronegative.

The chain uses TRBV5-1 and TRBJ2-2; 11 bases are a match to TRBD1. Germline V gene data show CDR1 as SGHRS and CDR2 as YFSETQ. J gave up 5 bases and V 4 bases, and 13 bases lay outside the gene matches. The CDR3 consists of 18 residues. This CDR3 reads CASSPFGSGTGGTGELFF. In DNA form, the CDR3 reads TGCGCCAGCAGCCCTTTTGGATCCGGGACAGGGGGTACCGGGGAGCTGTTTTTT.

This clone was counted between two and nine times. The V call is TRBV7-8, the J call TRBJ2-7; no clear D. The CDR3 runs to 12 residues. CDR1 is SGHVS and CDR2 is FQNEAQ in the germline V gene. Trimming pared 1 base from V and 13 bases from J, leaving 14 bases between. The chain's CDR3 is CASSLVSGPAYF. The CDR3 DNA sequence: TGTGCCAGCAGCTTAGTTTCAGGCCCCGCTTACTTC.

The chain is built from TRBV9 and TRBJ2-2; 7 nucleotides agree with TRBD1. V shed 2 bases and J 6 bases; nucleotides not matched to a gene: 1. Germline lookup yields CDR1 SGDLS and CDR2 YYNGEE. This CDR3 region has 13 residues. The CDR3 DNA follows: TGTGCCAGCAGCGTGAGGGGGCCCGGGGAGCTGTTTTTT. It is translated as CASSVRGPGELFF.

The V gene is TRBV5-6, the J gene TRBJ1-2; TRBD1 is a possible D gene (5 bases). Germline V gene data show CDR1 as SGHDT and CDR2 as YYEEEE. CDR3 size: 15 residues. V lost 0 bases and J lost 7, with 16 bases in between. As DNA, the CDR3 is TGTGCCAGCAGCTTGGCCGGGCTCCTTAGGGGTGGCTACACCTTC. Its translation: CASSLAGLLRGGYTF.

This chain uses TRBV7-9 with TRBJ2-5; D may be TRBD2 (6 bases). Germline lookup yields CDR1 SEHNR and CDR2 FQNEAQ (reference sequence). Trimming cost V 5 bases and J 6 bases, with 16 bases left between them. This CDR3 region has 14 residues. The CDR3 region has the DNA TGTGCCAGCAGCCACCGGGACTCGCTTAAGACCCAGTACTTC. As protein: CASSHRDSLKTQYF.

This chain joins TRBV7-7 and TRBJ2-7; TRBD2 agrees at 7 bases. The CDR3 loop spans 13 amino acids. V dropped 5 bases and J dropped 3; count of bases not matched to a gene: 4. The germline V gene has CDR1 SSHAT and CDR2 FNYEAQ (reference sequence). The CDR3 region is CASSAGTNYEQYF. The CDR3 DNA sequence: TGTGCCAGCAGCGCCGGGACTAACTACGAGCAGTACTTC.

This chain joins TRBV28 and TRBJ2-1; D perhaps matches TRBD2 (6 bases). Germline lookup yields CDR1 MDHEN and CDR2 SYDVKM. Deletions cut 9 bases from V and 7 bases from J, with 22 bases between. There are 15 residues in the CDR3. The CDR3 loop reads CARGVGRSFGNEQFF. The CDR3 DNA follows: TGTGCCAGGGGGGTCGGGAGATCGTTTGGTAATGAGCAGTTCTTC.

The V and J genes are TRBV11-1 and TRBJ2-7, with 13 bases aligning to TRBD2. Germline CDR1 is SGHAT and CDR2 is FQDESV (reference sequence). V shed 5 bases and J 6 bases; nucleotides not matched to a gene: 7. The CDR3 has 15 amino acids. In DNA form, the CDR3 reads TGTGCCAGCAGCAGAGGGACTAGCGGGATCCGCGAGCAGTACTTC. This codes for CASSRGTSGIREQYF.

V gene TRBV10-1 combines with J gene TRBJ2-7, with 10 bases that match TRBD2. CDR3 length: 17 amino acids. V shed 0 bases and J 5 bases; nucleotides not matched to a gene: 10. Per the germline V gene, CDR1 is WNHNN and CDR2 is SYGVQD (reference sequence). The CDR3 DNA reads TGCGCCAGCAGTGAGTCGGGGACGGGGCTAGCGGGGGACGAGCAGTACTTC. This encodes CASSESGTGLAGDEQYF.

The CDR3 DNA sequence: TGTGCTAGTGGTTTAAGCGGGGTAATGGAGCTAAGCTCGTACGAGCAGTACTTC. It specifies CASGLSGVMELSSYEQYF. This chain connects TRBV12-5 to TRBJ2-7; 7 bases line up with TRBD2. The junction had 18 bases not matched to a gene; V was cut back by 3 bases and J by 4 bases. The CDR3 is 18 residues long. In germline, CDR1 is LGHNT, CDR2 FRNRAP.

The genes are TRBV18 and TRBJ2-5; no definite D call. The CDR3 spans 11 residues. Germline loops: CDR1 KGHSH, CDR2 LQKENI. The germline V and J ends were trimmed by 4 bases and 2 bases, with 2 bases remaining between them. The CDR3 DNA sequence: TGTGCCAGCTCACTACAAGAGACCCAGTACTTC. It specifies CASSLQETQYF.

V and J are TRBV7-2 and TRBJ2-7; 10 bases match TRBD1. CDR3 length equals 14 residues. After removal of 3 bases from V and 2 bases from J, the junction contained 1 base not matched to a gene. Germline assignment: CDR1 SGHTA and CDR2 FQGNSA. The CDR3 sequence: CASSLGQGTYEQYF. The CDR3 DNA reads as TGTGCCAGCAGCTTGGGACAGGGGACCTACGAGCAGTACTTC.

CDR3 bases: TGTGCCTGCGCGACAATGCGAGGCAATCAGCCCCAGCATTTT. Amino acid sequence: CACATMRGNQPQHF. The J gene is TRBJ1-5, the V gene TRBV30; D not resolved. The ends were cut back, 6 bases at V and 2 bases at J, with 14 bases in the middle. This CDR3 region has 14 residues. Germline CDR1 and CDR2: GTSNPN and SVGIG (reference sequence). The full variable domain, in which reference TRBV30 and TRBJ1-5 provide the parts outside the CDR3, is SQTIHQWPATLVQPVGSPLSLECTVEGTSNPNLYWYRQAAGRGLQLLFYSVGIGQISSEVPQNLSASRPQDRQFILSSKKLLLSDSGFYLCACATMRGNQPQHFGDGTRLSIL.

In its sample, this clone was seen many times. This chain connects TRBV6-1 to TRBJ2-1, with 9 bases aligning to TRBD2. V gave up 1 base and J gave up 6 bases; unmatched junction bases: 4. CDR3 length: 15 amino acids. Germline CDR1 is MNHNS and CDR2 is SASEGT. This chain's CDR3 is CASSEVGSGSNEQFF. The CDR3 coding sequence is TGTGCCAGCAGTGAAGTCGGTAGCGGGAGCAATGAGCAGTTCTTC.

This clone was detected only once. CDR3 loop: CAWSVGGGYEQYF. Written as DNA, the CDR3 is TGTGCCTGGAGTGTAGGGGGCGGCTACGAGCAGTACTTC. The rearrangement links TRBV30 to TRBJ2-7, with 7 nucleotides matching TRBD1. The CDR3 has 13 residues. Germline V gene sequence: CDR1 GTSNPN, CDR2 SVGIG (reference sequence). The trim removed 0 bases at V and 3 bases at J, leaving 2 bases unmatched. The variable domain in full, completed from reference TRBV30 and TRBJ2-7, reads SQTIHQWPATLVQPVGSPLSLECTVEGTSNPNLYWYRQAAGRGLQLLFYSVGIGQISSEVPQNLSASRPQDRQFILSSKKLLLSDSGFYLCAWSVGGGYEQYFGPGTRLTVT.

J is TRBJ1-2 and V is TRBV11-2; D may be TRBD1 (6 bases). The germline V and J ends were trimmed by 5 bases and 4 bases, with 11 bases remaining between them. This CDR3 region has 13 residues. Germline lookup yields CDR1 SGHAT and CDR2 FQNNGV. The chain's CDR3 is CASSPDRTYGYTF. The CDR3 DNA reads TGTGCCAGCAGCCCCGACAGGACCTATGGCTACACCTTC. Drawing the rest from reference TRBV11-2 and TRBJ1-2, the complete variable domain is EAGVAQSPRYKIIEKRQSVAFWCNPISGHATLYWYQQILGQGPKLLIQFQNNGVVDDSQLPKDRFSAERLKGVDSTLKIQPAKLEDSAVYLCASSPDRTYGYTFGSGTRLTVV.

This chain joins TRBV10-1 and TRBJ2-1; TRBD1 agrees at 10 bases. There are 15 residues in the CDR3. The ends lost 5 bases at V and 5 bases at J; junction bases unmatched: 6. Germline loops: CDR1 WNHNN, CDR2 SYGVQD (reference sequence). CDR3 region: CASSTRDRGNNEQFF. In DNA, the CDR3 is TGCGCCAGCAGTACGCGGGACAGGGGCAACAATGAGCAGTTCTTC.

This chain joins TRBV6-4 and TRBJ2-1; 7 bases fit TRBD2. Germline CDR1 is MRHNA and CDR2 is SNTAGT. This CDR3 has 16 residues. V lost 0 bases to trimming and J lost 4 bases; unmatched junction nucleotides: 6. The CDR3 region is CASSDSGGRAYNEQFF. CDR3 DNA sequence: TGTGCCAGCAGTGACTCGGGTGGGAGGGCTTACAATGAGCAGTTCTTC.

V and J are TRBV5-1 and TRBJ2-1; maybe TRBD2 (6 bases). The CDR3 has 14 residues. Trimming removed 4 bases at V and 3 bases at J, with 11 bases between. Germline loops: CDR1 SGHRS, CDR2 YFSETQ. The CDR3 DNA is TGCGCCAGCAGCGGCGGGACGGACTACAATGAGCAGTTCTTC. Its protein product is CASSGGTDYNEQFF.

The V and J genes are TRBV7-9 and TRBJ2-1, with D maybe TRBD1 (6 bases). This CDR3 has 13 residues. V gave up 3 bases and J gave up 10 bases, with 13 bases separating them. Germline V gene sequence: CDR1 SEHNR, CDR2 FQNEAQ (reference sequence). This CDR3 is CASSLGTPPEQFF. CDR3 sequence (DNA): TGTGCCAGCAGCTTGGGGACACCTCCCGAGCAGTTCTTC.

A few counts support this clone. The V call is TRBV10-1, the J call TRBJ1-1; a possible D gene is TRBD1 (6 bases). CDR3 size: 14 residues. The V gene's germline CDR1 is WNHNN and CDR2 SYGVQD (reference sequence). V lost 6 bases, J lost 5 bases, and 16 bases lay in between. In nucleotides, the CDR3 is TGCGCCAGCAGCCCCACAGGGAGGGGAACTGAAGCTTTCTTT. This codes for CASSPTGRGTEAFF.

The chain recombines TRBV6-5 with TRBJ2-1, with 8 nucleotides matching TRBD2. Germline loops: CDR1 MNHEY, CDR2 SVGAGI. J was trimmed by 5 bases and V by 6 bases; bases with no gene match: 6. This CDR3 region has 14 residues. CDR3 coding DNA: TGTGCCAGCAGCCACTTTAGCGGGGACAATGAGCAGTTCTTC. Translating it yields CASSHFSGDNEQFF.

The chain combines TRBV5-5 with TRBJ1-1; D unclear. Per germline, CDR1 SGHKS and CDR2 YYEKEE (reference sequence). Trimming removed 4 bases at V and 5 bases at J, with 18 bases between. This CDR3 region has 15 residues. The CDR3 DNA sequence: TGTGCCAGCAGCGCTTACGGGGAGCCGGGGACTGAAGCTTTCTTT. The encoded protein is CASSAYGEPGTEAFF.

This clone is a singleton in its sample. This chain uses TRBV29-1 with TRBJ2-2, with 7 bases aligning to TRBD2. Germline lookup yields CDR1 SQVTM and CDR2 ANQGSEA. The CDR3 sequence is 14 residues long. The trim removed 5 bases at V and 3 bases at J, leaving 6 bases unmatched. As DNA, the CDR3 is TGCAGCGTTCCCGGGACTACTTACACCGGGGAGCTGTTTTTT. Protein product: CSVPGTTYTGELFF.

The V and J genes are TRBV30 and TRBJ2-5, with TRBD2 matching over 7 bases. Germline V CDR1 and CDR2: GTSNPN, SVGIG (reference sequence). The trim removed 4 bases at V and 4 bases at J, leaving 6 bases unmatched. The CDR3 consists of 13 residues. For the CDR3, the DNA is TGTGCCTGGACGGGCGGGAGTGGAGAGACCCAGTACTTC. As protein: CAWTGGSGETQYF. Full variable domain (rest looked up from reference TRBV30 and TRBJ2-5): SQTIHQWPATLVQPVGSPLSLECTVEGTSNPNLYWYRQAAGRGLQLLFYSVGIGQISSEVPQNLSASRPQDRQFILSSKKLLLSDSGFYLCAWTGGSGETQYFGPGTRLLVL.

The V and J genes are TRBV4-1 and TRBJ2-7; 7 bases align to TRBD2. The V segment lost 3 bases and the J segment 2 bases; nucleotides outside the gene matches: 7. This CDR3 contains 15 residues. The V gene's germline CDR1 is MGHRA and CDR2 YSYEKL. Here the CDR3 reads CASSQGREFTYEQYF. The CDR3 DNA reads as TGCGCCAGCAGCCAGGGGCGGGAGTTCACCTACGAGCAGTACTTC.

The rearrangement uses TRBV4-1 and TRBJ1-3; D perhaps matches TRBD1 (5 bases). Trimming removed 3 bases at V and 3 bases at J, with 15 bases between. The CDR3 spans 16 residues. CDR1 and CDR2 from the germline V gene are MGHRA and YSYEKL. The DNA for the CDR3 is TGCGCCAGCAGCCAGGGCAGGGCACCAGTTGGAAACACCATATATTTT. Translated, it gives CASSQGRAPVGNTIYF.

This clone was picked up a small number of times. The CDR3 is CAIPMDNSYEQYF. DNA for the CDR3: TGTGCCATACCCATGGACAACTCCTACGAGCAGTACTTC. The rearrangement joins TRBV19 to TRBJ2-5; tentatively, D is TRBD1 (5 bases). The DNA end is a closer match to TRBJ2-7, so the J assignment may be wrong. Germline V CDR1 and CDR2: LNHDA, SQIVND (reference sequence). The CDR3 length is 13 residues.

The chain uses TRBV7-6 and TRBJ1-3, with D unclear. Germline V lookup: CDR1 SGHVS, CDR2 FNYEAQ. This CDR3 is 13 amino acids long. The ends were cut back, 5 bases at V and 4 bases at J, with 9 bases in the middle. CDR3 sequence reads: CASSQQLGNTIYF. The CDR3 DNA is TGTGCCAGCAGCCAACAATTGGGAAACACCATATATTTT.

The rearrangement uses TRBV7-2 and TRBJ2-5, with D perhaps matching TRBD1 (7 bases). Deletions cut 2 bases from V and 4 bases from J, with 17 bases between. CDR3 length: 16 amino acids. Germline assignment: CDR1 SGHTA and CDR2 FQGNSA. The CDR3 nucleotides are TGTGCCAGCAGCTTAAGACTAGGGGGCCAGGGAGAGACCCAGTACTTC. It is translated as CASSLRLGGQGETQYF.

This chain links TRBV12-5 with TRBJ1-3, with TRBD1 identical over 7 bases. V lost 6 bases and J lost 2; bases outside the gene matches: 7. The CDR3 contains 15 residues. Germline loops: CDR1 LGHNT, CDR2 FRNRAP. The CDR3 protein is CASGQLTGAGNTIYF. The CDR3 nucleotides are TGTGCTAGTGGCCAGTTAACAGGGGCTGGAAACACCATATATTTT. The full variable domain, in which reference TRBV12-5 and TRBJ1-3 provide the parts outside the CDR3, is DARVTQTPRHKVTEMGQEVTMRCQPILGHNTVFWYRQTMMQGLELLAYFRNRAPLDDSGMPKDRFSAEMPDATLATLKIQPSEPRDSAVYFCASGQLTGAGNTIYFGEGSWLTVV.

The chain uses TRBV6-1 and TRBJ1-4; 9 bases map to TRBD1. The CDR3 extends over 15 amino acids. Unmatched junction bases numbered 11, after V lost 10 bases and J lost 5 bases. CDR1 is MNHNS, CDR2 SASEGT, per germline. CDR3 nucleotide sequence: TGTGCCACCAACCCTACGACAGGGGGAAATGAAAAACTGTTTTTT. It yields the protein CATNPTTGGNEKLFF.